This entry describes one T cell receptor (beta chain). Its antigen is currently unknown. The data derive from a study of cytomegalovirus exposure and HLA in healthy donors. Findings and caveats of the study: Most TCR sequences were uncommon, yet certain public TCRs appeared in many donors.

Donors came from a validation cohort of over a hundred subjects, distinct from the first 666-subject cohort. Repertoires were generated with immunoSEQ multiplex PCR, while TCRdb's copy carries only in-frame clones and drops some. The sample includes fewer than 150,000 clones, about nine tenths of them seen just once. CDR3 length equals 13 residues. With 1 base removed from V and 3 bases from J, the gap between germline ends came to 7 bases. From germline, CDR1 is SGHNT and CDR2 YYREEE (reference sequence). Sequences were obtained from PBMCs. The receptor's source is a young man in good health and CMV-seronegative. The V and J genes are TRBV5-4 and TRBJ2-5, with no clear D. The chain's CDR3 is CASSLRLEETQYF. CDR3 bases: TGTGCCAGCAGCTTGCGGCTAGAAGAGACCCAGTACTTC.